This is a list of T cell receptor beta chains from one sample in a study of beta chain features in type 1 diabetes. The method was immunoSEQ multiplex PCR; TCRdb's version includes in-frame clones alone and lacks a portion of them. The sample has about 15,000 clones, about 72% seen once; the top ten hold around 0.34%. The specimen was stem cell memory CD4+ T cells from blood. All receptors derive from a woman aged 18 to 35 with type 1 diabetes. Both conserved end residues are part of each CDR3. The D gene is left open where the match is weak. Size is omitted from some rows. Given values are once, few, many or a class for expanded clones.

J | size | D | V | CDR3 | DNA
TRBJ1-4 | - | - | TRBV5-6 | CASSSTGVNEELFF | TGTGCCAGCAGCTCGACAGGCGTAAATGAAGAACTGTTTTTT
TRBJ2-1 | - | - | TRBV23-1 | CASSQASRGGALYNEQFF | TGCGCCAGCAGTCAAGCCTCGAGGGGGGGGGCCTTGTACAATGAGCAGTTCTTC
TRBJ1-5 | - | - | TRBV2 | CASKEQPNQPQHF | TGTGCCAGCAAAGAACAGCCAAATCAGCCCCAGCATTTT
TRBJ2-1 | - | TRBD2 | TRBV7-6 | CASSPKGLAGGSSYNEQFF | TGTGCCAGCAGCCCCAAAGGTCTAGCGGGAGGGAGCTCCTACAATGAGCAGTTCTTC
TRBJ2-7 | - | - | TRBV30 | CAWREGNSYEQYF | TGTGCCTGGAGGGAGGGGAATAGCTACGAGCAGTACTTC
TRBJ2-1 | few | - | TRBV14 | CASSQTWNEQFF | TGTGCCAGCAGCCAAACTTGGAATGAGCAGTTCTTC
TRBJ2-1 | once | - | TRBV29-1 | CSVGNRNSYNEQFF | TGCAGCGTTGGAAACAGGAACTCCTACAATGAGCAGTTCTTC
TRBJ2-1 | few | - | TRBV5-1 | CASSPGGNDEQFF | TGCGCCAGCAGCCCCGGCGGGAACGATGAGCAGTTCTTC
TRBJ2-5 | few | TRBD1 | TRBV9 | CASSAQPTGLETQYF | TGTGCCAGCAGCGCCCAACCGACAGGGTTGGAGACCCAGTACTTC
TRBJ2-7 | - | - | TRBV6-1 | CATTPGQAYEQYF | TGTGCCACCACCCCGGGACAAGCCTACGAGCAGTACTTC
TRBJ1-5 | - | TRBD1 | TRBV4-2 | CASSRGTGQGQPQHF | TGTGCCAGCAGCCGAGGGACAGGGCAGGGACAGCCCCAGCATTTT
TRBJ2-5 | once | TRBD2 | TRBV12-5 | CASGLANKLAGVGETQYF | TGTGCTAGTGGTTTGGCAAACAAACTAGCGGGAGTTGGTGAGACCCAGTACTTC
TRBJ2-6 | - | TRBD1 | TRBV18 | CASSNQGARISGANVLTF | TGTGCCAGCTCAAATCAGGGGGCGCGGATTTCTGGGGCCAACGTCCTGACTTTC
TRBJ2-7 | - | - | TRBV11-2 | CASSPWGDDGTYEQYF | TGTGCCAGCAGCCCGTGGGGGGACGATGGGACCTACGAGCAGTACTTC
TRBJ1-2 | few | TRBD1 | TRBV7-9 | CASSWTGGGNYGYTF | TGTGCCAGCAGCTGGACAGGGGGCGGCAACTATGGCTACACCTTC
TRBJ2-3 | once | - | TRBV27 | CASTSGTRTDTQYF | TGTGCCAGCACCTCAGGGACACGCACAGATACGCAGTATTTT
TRBJ1-2 | once | TRBD1 | TRBV7-2 | CASTRQGPNYGYTF | TGTGCCAGCACCCGACAGGGACCTAACTATGGCTACACCTTC
TRBJ2-1 | once | - | TRBV6-5 | CASTPRDLAWNEQFF | TGTGCCAGCACCCCCCGGGACTTAGCATGGAATGAGCAGTTCTTC
TRBJ1-4 | few | TRBD1 | TRBV7-9 | CASSSGQYEKLFF | TGTGCCAGCAGCTCGGGACAGTACGAAAAACTGTTTTTT
TRBJ1-1 | - | - | TRBV4-3 | CASSQDPGLEAFF | TGCGCCAGCAGCCAAGATCCCGGACTGGAAGCTTTCTTT
TRBJ1-1 | once | - | TRBV12-5 | CASGLVLTKGGAEAFF | TGTGCTAGTGGTTTGGTACTGACTAAGGGGGGGGCTGAAGCTTTCTTT
TRBJ2-7 | - | - | TRBV28 | CASSLSPPGGEQYF | TGTGCCAGCAGTTTATCGCCTCCCGGGGGCGAGCAGTACTTC
TRBJ1-5 | - | - | TRBV5-1 | CASSLSPNQPQHF | TGCGCCAGCAGCTTAAGCCCCAATCAGCCCCAGCATTTT
TRBJ2-2 | - | - | TRBV7-9 | CASSSRATGELFF | TGTGCCAGCAGCTCCAGGGCCACCGGGGAGCTGTTTTTT
TRBJ1-1 | - | TRBD1 | TRBV12-5 | CASGLIRQGVEAFF | TGTGCTAGTGGTTTGATCCGACAGGGCGTTGAAGCTTTCTTT
TRBJ1-5 | - | - | TRBV20-1 | CSAAGNQPQHF | TGCAGTGCCGCGGGGAATCAGCCCCAGCATTTT
TRBJ2-7 | - | - | TRBV11-1 | CASSLGSYEQYF | TGTGCCAGCAGCTTAGGTTCCTACGAGCAGTACTTC
TRBJ2-1 | - | TRBD1 | TRBV7-2 | CASSWTGTAYNEQFF | TGTGCCAGCAGCTGGACCGGGACAGCCTACAATGAGCAGTTCTTC
TRBJ2-1 | - | TRBD2 | TRBV5-6 | CASSLTSGISYNEQFF | TGTGCCAGCAGCTTGACTAGCGGGATATCGTACAATGAGCAGTTCTTC
TRBJ2-7 | - | - | TRBV6-5 | CASSPQGKYEQYF | TGTGCCAGCAGCCCCCAGGGGAAGTACGAGCAGTACTTC
TRBJ1-2 | - | - | TRBV5-4 | CASSLDSYGYTF | TGTGCCAGCAGCTTGGACAGCTATGGCTACACCTTC
TRBJ1-2 | - | - | TRBV5-6 | CASSYQGWGYTF | TGTGCCAGCAGCTACCAGGGGTGGGGCTACACCTTC
TRBJ2-2 | - | TRBD1 | TRBV5-1 | CASSLNRGSGELFF | TGCGCCAGCAGCTTGAACAGGGGATCCGGGGAGCTGTTTTTT
TRBJ1-5 | - | TRBD1 | TRBV18 | CASSPRQGDQPQHF | TGTGCCAGCTCACCCAGACAGGGGGATCAGCCCCAGCATTTT
TRBJ2-5 | once | - | TRBV7-3 | CASSLRLGETQYF | TGTGCCAGCAGCCTCCGTCTAGGAGAGACCCAGTACTTC
TRBJ2-4 | - | TRBD2 | TRBV2 | CASRGLAGGPLSKNIQYF | TGTGCCAGCAGAGGACTAGCGGGAGGGCCCTTGTCCAAAAACATTCAGTACTTC
TRBJ2-3 | few | - | TRBV29-1 | CSVEEFSGADTQYF | TGCAGCGTTGAAGAATTCTCAGGGGCAGATACGCAGTATTTT
TRBJ1-5 | - | TRBD1 | TRBV30 | CAWSRDRDQPQHF | TGTGCCTGGAGTCGAGACAGGGATCAGCCCCAGCATTTT
TRBJ2-3 | - | - | TRBV7-9 | CASSLLGAGDTQYF | TGTGCCAGCAGCCTCCTTGGGGCCGGAGATACGCAGTATTTT
TRBJ2-1 | - | - | TRBV5-4 | CASSLGRGVLNEQFF | TGTGCCAGCAGCTTGGGCAGGGGCGTCCTAAATGAGCAGTTCTTC
TRBJ1-2 | - | - | TRBV4-2 | CASSKDLYGYTF | TGTGCCAGCAGCAAAGACCTTTATGGCTACACCTTC
TRBJ2-1 | - | - | TRBV7-2 | CASSFEGRAYNEQFF | TGTGCCAGCAGCTTTGAGGGCAGAGCCTACAATGAGCAGTTCTTC
TRBJ1-5 | - | - | TRBV30 | CAWGRQDNQPQHF | TGTGCCTGGGGACGACAGGACAATCAGCCCCAGCATTTT
TRBJ1-5 | once | TRBD1 | TRBV5-8 | CASSLGVRDRGRTGNQPQHF | TGTGCCAGCAGCTTGGGAGTTCGGGACAGGGGGCGTACAGGCAATCAGCCCCAGCATTTT
TRBJ1-3 | few | TRBD1 | TRBV5-1 | CASSLQGQPGNTIYF | TGCGCCAGCAGCTTGCAGGGACAGCCTGGAAACACCATATATTTT